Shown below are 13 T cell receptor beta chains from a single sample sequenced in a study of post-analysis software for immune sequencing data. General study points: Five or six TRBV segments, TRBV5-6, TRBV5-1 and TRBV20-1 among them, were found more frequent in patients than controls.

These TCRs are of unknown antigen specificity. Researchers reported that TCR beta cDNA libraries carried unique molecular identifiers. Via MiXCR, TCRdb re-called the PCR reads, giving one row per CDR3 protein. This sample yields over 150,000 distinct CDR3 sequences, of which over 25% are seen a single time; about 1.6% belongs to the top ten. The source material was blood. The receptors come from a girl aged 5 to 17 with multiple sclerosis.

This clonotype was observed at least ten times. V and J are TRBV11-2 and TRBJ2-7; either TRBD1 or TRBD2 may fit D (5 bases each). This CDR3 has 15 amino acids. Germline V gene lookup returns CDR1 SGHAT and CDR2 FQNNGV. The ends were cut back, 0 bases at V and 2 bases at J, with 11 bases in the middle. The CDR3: CASSLEPGRAYEQYF. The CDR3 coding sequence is TGTGCCAGCAGCTTAGAGCCGGGACGAGCCTACGAGCAGTACTTC. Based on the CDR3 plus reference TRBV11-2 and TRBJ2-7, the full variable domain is EAGVAQSPRYKIIEKRQSVAFWCNPISGHATLYWYQQILGQGPKLLIQFQNNGVVDDSQLPKDRFSAERLKGVDSTLKIQPAKLEDSAVYLCASSLEPGRAYEQYFGPGTRLTVT.

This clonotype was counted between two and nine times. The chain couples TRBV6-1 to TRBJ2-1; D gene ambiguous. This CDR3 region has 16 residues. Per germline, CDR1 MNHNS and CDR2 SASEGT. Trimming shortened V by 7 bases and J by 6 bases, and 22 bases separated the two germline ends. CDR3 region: CASIQPVTGPSNEQFF. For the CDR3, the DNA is TGTGCCAGCATTCAACCGGTAACCGGGCCCTCCAATGAGCAGTTCTTC.

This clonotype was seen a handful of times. CDR3 sequence (DNA): TGTGCCAGCAGCCCCTCGCAGAAGGGGCGGTTGGATCAGCCCCAGCATTTT. Residues: CASSPSQKGRLDQPQHF. The chain couples TRBV5-6 to TRBJ1-5; D might be TRBD1 (5 bases). CDR3 size: 17 residues. Trimming took 4 bases from V and 5 from J, leaving 22 bases between them. From germline, CDR1 is SGHDT and CDR2 YYEEEE.

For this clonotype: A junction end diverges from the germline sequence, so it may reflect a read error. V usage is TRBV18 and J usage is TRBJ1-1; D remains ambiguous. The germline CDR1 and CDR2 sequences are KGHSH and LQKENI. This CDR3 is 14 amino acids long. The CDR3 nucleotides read TGTGCCGGCTCATCCCTCCACACGAACACTGAAGCTTTCTTT. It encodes CAGSSLHTNTEAFF.

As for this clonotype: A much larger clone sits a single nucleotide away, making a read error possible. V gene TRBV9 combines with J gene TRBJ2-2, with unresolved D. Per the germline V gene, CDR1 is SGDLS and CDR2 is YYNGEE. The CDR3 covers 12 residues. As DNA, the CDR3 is TGTGACAGCAGCGTAGGTGCCGGGGAGCTGTTTTTT. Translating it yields CDSSVGAGELFF. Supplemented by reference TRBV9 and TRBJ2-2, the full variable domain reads DSGVTQTPKHLITATGQRVTLRCSPRSGDLSVYWYQQSLDQGLQFLIQYYNGEERAKGNILERFSAQQFPDLHSELNLSSLELGDSALYFCDSSVGAGELFFGEGSRLTVL.

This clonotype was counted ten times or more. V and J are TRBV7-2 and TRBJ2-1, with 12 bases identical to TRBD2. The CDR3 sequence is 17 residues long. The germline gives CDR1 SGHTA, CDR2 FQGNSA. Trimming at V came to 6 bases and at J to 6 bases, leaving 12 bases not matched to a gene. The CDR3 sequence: CASRFPQTSGRANEQFF. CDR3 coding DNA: TGTGCCAGCAGGTTCCCCCAGACTAGCGGGAGAGCCAATGAGCAGTTCTTC. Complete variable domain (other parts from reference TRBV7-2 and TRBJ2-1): GAGVSQSPSNKVTEKGKDVELRCDPISGHTALYWYRQSLGQGLEFLIYFQGNSAPDKSGLPSDRFSAERTGGSVSTLTIQRTQQEDSAVYLCASRFPQTSGRANEQFFGPGTRLTVL.

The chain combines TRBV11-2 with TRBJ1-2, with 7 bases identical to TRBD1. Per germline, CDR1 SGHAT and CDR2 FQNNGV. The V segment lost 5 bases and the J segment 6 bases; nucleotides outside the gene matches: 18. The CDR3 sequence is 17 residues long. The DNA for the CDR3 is TGTGCCAGCAGCCCAGTCCGGGGGACAGATATCGTGGATGGCTACACCTTC. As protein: CASSPVRGTDIVDGYTF.

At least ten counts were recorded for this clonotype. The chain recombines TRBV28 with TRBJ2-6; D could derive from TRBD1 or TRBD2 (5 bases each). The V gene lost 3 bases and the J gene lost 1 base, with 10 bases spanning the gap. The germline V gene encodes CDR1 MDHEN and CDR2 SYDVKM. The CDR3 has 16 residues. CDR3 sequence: CASSLGETSGANVLTF. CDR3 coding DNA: TGTGCCAGCAGTTTGGGGGAGACATCTGGGGCCAACGTCCTGACTTTC.

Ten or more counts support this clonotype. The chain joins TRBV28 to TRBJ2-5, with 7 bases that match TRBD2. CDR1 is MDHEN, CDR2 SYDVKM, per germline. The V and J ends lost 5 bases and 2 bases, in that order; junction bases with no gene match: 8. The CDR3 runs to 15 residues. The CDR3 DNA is TGTGCCAGCAGTCCGAGGCGGGGGTTGCAAGAGACCCAGTACTTC. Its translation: CASSPRRGLQETQYF.

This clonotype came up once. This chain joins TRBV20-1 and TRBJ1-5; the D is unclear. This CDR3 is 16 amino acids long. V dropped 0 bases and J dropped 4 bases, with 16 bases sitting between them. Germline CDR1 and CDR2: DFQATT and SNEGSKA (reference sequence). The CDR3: CSARDRDQPGNQPQHF. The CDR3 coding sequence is TGCAGTGCTAGAGATAGAGACCAACCCGGGAATCAGCCCCAGCATTTT.

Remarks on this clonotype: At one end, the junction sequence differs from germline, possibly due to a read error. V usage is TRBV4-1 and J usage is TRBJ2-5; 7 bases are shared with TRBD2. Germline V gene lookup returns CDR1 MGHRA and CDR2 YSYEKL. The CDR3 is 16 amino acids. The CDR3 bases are TGCGCCGGCAGCCAGGCTAGACTAGCAGGTCAGGAGACCCAGTACTTC. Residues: CAGSQARLAGQETQYF.

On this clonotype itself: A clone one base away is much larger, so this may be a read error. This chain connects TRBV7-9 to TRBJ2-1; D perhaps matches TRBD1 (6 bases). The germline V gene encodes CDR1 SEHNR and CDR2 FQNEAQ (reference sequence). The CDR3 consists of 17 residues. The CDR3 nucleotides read TGTGCCAGCAGCGGATTACCAACAGGGACCCGAAACAATGAGCGGTTCTTC. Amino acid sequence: CASSGLPTGTRNNERFF. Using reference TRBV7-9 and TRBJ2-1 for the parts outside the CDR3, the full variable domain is DTGVSQNPRHKITKRGQNVTFRCDPISEHNRLYWYRQTLGQGPEFLTYFQNEAQLEKSRLLSDRFSAERPKGSFSTLEIQRTEQGDSAMYLCASSGLPTGTRNNERFFGPGTRLTVL.

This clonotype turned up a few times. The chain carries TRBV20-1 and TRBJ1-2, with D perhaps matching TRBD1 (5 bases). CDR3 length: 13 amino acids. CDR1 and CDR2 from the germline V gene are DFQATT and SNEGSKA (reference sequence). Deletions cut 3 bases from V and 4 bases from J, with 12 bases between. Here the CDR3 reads CSASEWDSYGYTF. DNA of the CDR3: TGCAGTGCTAGTGAGTGGGACTCCTATGGCTACACCTTC.